This T cell receptor (beta chain) was identified during a study of blood T cell repertoires in COVID-19. In the study overall: Whether acute or convalescent, the COVID-19 samples came from the United States, Italy and Spain. PBMCs, B-cell-depleted T cells, or T cells provided the cDNA or gDNA that made up the material.

Unmatched junction bases numbered 3, after V lost 3 bases and J lost 2 bases. Germline CDR1 reads SGHTA; CDR2 reads FQGNSA. The CDR3 contains 14 residues. This clone was picked up a small number of times. Profiled with immunoSEQ multiplex PCR; TCRdb holds only in-frame clones, not every one. This repertoire shows hundreds of thousands of clones, 70% to 90% found once; its top ten account for more than 5.5%. The clonotype originates from a man older than 75 with acute or convalescent COVID-19. The V call is TRBV7-2, the J call TRBJ2-7; 8 nucleotides agree with TRBD1. The sample consisted of peripheral blood. In nucleotides, the CDR3 is TGTGCCAGCAGCTTTTGGACAGGGCCCTACGAGCAGTACTTC. Its translation: CASSFWTGPYEQYF.